This TCR beta chain emerged from a study of blood T cell repertoires in COVID-19. Study in general: Acute and convalescent COVID-19 specimens originated in the United States, Italy and Spain. The analysed material was cDNA or gDNA that came from T cells, B-cell-depleted T cells, or PBMCs.

Germline V lookup: CDR1 GTSNPN, CDR2 SVGIG (reference sequence). With V trimmed by 0 bases and J by 0 bases, 15 bases remained unmatched. CDR3 length equals 20 residues. Authors' data handling: Estimates of nucleated cell counts were drawn from the amplification of reference gene primers. Data came from immunoSEQ multiplex PCR; TCRdb stores just in-frame clones and leaves some out. V and J calls and clone size follow that table, whereas D and trimming were derived from the DNA. The data hold fewer than 60,000 clones, with roughly nine tenths observed a single time. This receptor was taken from a human donor in a cohort sampled during active COVID-19. Input material: peripheral blood. The chain joins TRBV30 to TRBJ2-3; TRBD2 aligns across 10 bases. DNA for the CDR3: TGTGCCTGGAGTGTACTTCTTAGCGGGGGGTCACCCGATAGCACAGATACGCAGTATTTT. Its translation is CAWSVLLSGGSPDSTDTQYF.